Below, one T cell receptor (beta chain) is given with its context. CDR1 and CDR2 from the germline V gene are KGHDR and SFDVKD. With 10 bases clipped from V and 2 bases from J, the junction kept 6 bases outside the gene matches. The CDR3 totals 14 residues. MiXCR was run by TCRdb on the 5' RACE reads, yielding one entry per CDR3 protein. The table lists 200,000 to 250,000 distinct CDR3 sequences, about 11% of them singletons. This record comes from a study of T-cell memory formation after mild COVID-19. The chain uses TRBV24-1 and TRBJ2-2, with 7 bases matching TRBD2. The sequenced material came from PBMCs or a T cell subset sorted from them (not recorded which). This TCR was recovered from a man between 18 and 29 years old who had mild COVID-19 (a few samples of this study predate the infection). Cell type and time point are not known. The CDR3 nucleotides read TGTGCCACGCGGGGGAATACCAACACCGGGGAGCTGTTTTTT. Amino acid sequence: CATRGNTNTGELFF.